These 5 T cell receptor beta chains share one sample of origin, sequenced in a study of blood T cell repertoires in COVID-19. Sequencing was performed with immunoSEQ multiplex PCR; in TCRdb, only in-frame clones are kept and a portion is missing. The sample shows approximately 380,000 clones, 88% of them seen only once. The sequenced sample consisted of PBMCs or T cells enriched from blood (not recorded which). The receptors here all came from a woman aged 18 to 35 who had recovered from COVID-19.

The CDR3 sequence is CATRQGTHNSPLHF. Here the CDR3 DNA reads TGTGCCACACGACAGGGCACCCATAATTCACCCCTCCACTTT. The chain carries TRBV3-1 (or the pseudogene TRBV3-2) and TRBJ1-6, with 7 bases fitting TRBD1. V trimming: 10 bases; J trimming: 5 bases; junction bases outside the gene matches: 8. CDR3 size: 14 residues. CDR1 LGHDT and CDR2 YNNKEL come from the germline V gene (reference sequence).

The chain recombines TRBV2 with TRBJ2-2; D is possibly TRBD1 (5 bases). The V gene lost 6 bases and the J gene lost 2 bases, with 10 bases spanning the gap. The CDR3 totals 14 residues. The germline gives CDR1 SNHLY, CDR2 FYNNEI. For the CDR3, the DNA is TGTGCCAGCAGACAGGACGGAAACACCGGGGAGCTGTTTTTT. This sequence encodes CASRQDGNTGELFF.

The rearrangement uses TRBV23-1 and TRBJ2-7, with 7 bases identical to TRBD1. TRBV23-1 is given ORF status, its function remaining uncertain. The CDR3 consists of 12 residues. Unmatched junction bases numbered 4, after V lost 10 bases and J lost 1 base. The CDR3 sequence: CATYRGSYEQYF. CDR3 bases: TGCGCCACTTACAGGGGATCCTACGAGCAGTACTTC.

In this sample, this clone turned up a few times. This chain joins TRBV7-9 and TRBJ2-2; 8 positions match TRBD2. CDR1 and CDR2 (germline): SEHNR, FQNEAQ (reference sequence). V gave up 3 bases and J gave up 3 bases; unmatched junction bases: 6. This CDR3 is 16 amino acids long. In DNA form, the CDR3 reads TGTGCCAGCAGCTTGGGAGCGGGGGCCTACACCGGGGAGCTGTTTTTT. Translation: CASSLGAGAYTGELFF.

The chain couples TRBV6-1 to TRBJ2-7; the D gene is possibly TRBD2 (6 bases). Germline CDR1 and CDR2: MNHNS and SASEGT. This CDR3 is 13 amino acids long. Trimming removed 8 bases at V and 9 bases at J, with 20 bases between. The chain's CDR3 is CASRESRLGWQYF. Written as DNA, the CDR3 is TGTGCCAGCCGGGAGTCTAGGTTGGGGTGGCAGTACTTC.